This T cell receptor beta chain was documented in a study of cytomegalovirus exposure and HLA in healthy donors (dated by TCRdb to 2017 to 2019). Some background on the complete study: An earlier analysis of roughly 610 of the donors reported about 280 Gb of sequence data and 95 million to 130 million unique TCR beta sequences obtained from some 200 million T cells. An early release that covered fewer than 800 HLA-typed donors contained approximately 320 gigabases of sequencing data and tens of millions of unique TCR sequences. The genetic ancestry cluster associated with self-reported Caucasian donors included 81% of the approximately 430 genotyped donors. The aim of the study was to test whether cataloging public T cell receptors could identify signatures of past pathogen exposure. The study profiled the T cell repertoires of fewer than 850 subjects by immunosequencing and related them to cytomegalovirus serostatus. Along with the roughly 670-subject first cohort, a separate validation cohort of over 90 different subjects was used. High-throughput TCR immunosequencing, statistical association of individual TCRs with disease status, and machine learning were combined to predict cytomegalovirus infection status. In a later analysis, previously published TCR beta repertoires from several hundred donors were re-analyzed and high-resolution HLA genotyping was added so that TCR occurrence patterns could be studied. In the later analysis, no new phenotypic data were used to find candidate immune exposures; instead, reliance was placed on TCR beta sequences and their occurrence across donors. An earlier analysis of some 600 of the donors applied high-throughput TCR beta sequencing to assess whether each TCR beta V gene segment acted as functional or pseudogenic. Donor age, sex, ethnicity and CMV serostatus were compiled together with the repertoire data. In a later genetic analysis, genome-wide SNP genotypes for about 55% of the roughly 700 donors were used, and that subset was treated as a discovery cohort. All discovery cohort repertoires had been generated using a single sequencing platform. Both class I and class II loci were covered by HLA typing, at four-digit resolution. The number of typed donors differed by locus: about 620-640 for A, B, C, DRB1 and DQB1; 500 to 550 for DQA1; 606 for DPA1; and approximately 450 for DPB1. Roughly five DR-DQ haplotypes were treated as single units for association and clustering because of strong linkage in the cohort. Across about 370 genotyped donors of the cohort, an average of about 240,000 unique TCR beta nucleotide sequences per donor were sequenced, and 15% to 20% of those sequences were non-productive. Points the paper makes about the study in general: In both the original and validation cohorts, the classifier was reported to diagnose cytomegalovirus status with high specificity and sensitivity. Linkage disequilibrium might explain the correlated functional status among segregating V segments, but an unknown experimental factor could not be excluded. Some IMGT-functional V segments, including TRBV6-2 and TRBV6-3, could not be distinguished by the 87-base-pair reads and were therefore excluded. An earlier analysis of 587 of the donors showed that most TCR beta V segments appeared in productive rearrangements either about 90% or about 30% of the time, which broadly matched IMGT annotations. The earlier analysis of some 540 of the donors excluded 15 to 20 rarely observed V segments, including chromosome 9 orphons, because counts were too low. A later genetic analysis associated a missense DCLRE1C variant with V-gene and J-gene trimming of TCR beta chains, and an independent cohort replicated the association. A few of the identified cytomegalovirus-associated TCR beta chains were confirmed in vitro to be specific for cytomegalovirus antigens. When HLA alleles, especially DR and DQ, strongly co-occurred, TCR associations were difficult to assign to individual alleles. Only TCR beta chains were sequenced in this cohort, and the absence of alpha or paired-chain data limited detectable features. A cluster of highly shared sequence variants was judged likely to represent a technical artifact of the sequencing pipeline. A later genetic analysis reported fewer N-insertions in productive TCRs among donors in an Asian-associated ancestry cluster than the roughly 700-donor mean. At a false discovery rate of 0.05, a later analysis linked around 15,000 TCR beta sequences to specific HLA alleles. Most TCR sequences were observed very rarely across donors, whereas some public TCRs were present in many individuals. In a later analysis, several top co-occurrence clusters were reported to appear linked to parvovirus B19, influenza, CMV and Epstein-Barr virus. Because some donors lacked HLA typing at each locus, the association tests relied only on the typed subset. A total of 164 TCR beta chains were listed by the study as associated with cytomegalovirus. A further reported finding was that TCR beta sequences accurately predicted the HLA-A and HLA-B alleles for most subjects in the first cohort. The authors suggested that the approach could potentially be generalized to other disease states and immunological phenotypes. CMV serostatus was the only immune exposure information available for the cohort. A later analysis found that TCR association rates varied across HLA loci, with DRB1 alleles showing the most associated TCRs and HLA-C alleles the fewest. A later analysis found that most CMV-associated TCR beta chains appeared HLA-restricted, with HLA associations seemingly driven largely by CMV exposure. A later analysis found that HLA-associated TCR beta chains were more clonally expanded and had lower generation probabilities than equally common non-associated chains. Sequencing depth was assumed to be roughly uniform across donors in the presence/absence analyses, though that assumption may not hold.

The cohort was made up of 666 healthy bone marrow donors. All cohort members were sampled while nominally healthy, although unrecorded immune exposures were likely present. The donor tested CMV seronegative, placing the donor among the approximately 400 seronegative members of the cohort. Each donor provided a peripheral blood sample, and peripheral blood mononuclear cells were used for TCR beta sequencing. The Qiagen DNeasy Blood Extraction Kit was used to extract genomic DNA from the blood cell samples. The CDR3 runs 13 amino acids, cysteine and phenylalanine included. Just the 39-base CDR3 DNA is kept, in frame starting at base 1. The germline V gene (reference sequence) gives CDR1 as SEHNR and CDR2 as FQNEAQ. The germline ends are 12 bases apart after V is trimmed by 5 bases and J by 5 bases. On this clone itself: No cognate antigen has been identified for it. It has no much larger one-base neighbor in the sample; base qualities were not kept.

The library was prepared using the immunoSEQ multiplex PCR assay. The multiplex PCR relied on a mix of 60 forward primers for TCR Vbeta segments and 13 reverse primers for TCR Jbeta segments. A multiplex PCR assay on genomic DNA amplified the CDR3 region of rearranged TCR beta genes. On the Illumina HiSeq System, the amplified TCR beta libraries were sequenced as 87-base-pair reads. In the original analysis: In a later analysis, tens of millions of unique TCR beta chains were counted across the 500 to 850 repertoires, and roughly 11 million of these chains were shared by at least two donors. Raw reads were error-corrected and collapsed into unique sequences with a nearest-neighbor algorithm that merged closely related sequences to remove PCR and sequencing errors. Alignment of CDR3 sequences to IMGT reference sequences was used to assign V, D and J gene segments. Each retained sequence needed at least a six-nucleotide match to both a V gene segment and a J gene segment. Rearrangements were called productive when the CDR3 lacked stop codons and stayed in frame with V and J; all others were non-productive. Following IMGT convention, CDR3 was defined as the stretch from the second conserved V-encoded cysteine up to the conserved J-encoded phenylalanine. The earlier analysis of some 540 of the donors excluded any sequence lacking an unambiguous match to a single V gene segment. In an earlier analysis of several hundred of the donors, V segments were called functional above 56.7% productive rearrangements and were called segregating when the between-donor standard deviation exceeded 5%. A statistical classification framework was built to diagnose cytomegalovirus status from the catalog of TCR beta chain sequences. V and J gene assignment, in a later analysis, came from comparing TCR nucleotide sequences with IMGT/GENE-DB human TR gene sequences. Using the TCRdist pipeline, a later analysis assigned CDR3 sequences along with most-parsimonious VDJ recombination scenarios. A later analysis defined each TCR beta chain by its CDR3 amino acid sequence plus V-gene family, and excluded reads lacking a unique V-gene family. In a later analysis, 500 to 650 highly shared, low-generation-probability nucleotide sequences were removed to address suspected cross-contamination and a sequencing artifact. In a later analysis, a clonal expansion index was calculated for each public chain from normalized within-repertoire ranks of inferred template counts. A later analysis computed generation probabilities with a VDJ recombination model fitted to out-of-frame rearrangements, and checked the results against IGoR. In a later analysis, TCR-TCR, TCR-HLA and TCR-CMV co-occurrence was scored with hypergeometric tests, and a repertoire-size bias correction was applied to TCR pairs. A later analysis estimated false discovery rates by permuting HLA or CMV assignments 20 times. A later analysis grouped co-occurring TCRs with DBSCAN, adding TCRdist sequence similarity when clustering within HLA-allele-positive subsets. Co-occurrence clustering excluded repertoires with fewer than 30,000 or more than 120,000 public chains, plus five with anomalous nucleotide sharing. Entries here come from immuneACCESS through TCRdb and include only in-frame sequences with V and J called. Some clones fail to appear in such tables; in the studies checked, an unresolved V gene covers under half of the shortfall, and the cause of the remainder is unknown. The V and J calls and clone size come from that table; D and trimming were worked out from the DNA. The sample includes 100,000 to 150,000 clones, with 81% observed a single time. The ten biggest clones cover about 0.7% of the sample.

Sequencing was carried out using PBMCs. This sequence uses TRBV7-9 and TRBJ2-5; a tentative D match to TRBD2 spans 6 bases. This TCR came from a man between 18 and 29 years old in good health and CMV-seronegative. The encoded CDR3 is CASSPTRVETQYF. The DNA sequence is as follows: TGTGCCAGCAGCCCGACTAGGGTGGAGACCCAGTACTTC.